A selection of T cell receptor beta chains follows, all from one sample in a study of T cells in Graves' hyperthyroidism and ophthalmopathy. TCRdb re-derived calls from the multiplex PCR reads in MiXCR, one entry per CDR3 protein. This table has approximately 400,000 distinct CDR3 sequences, 20% to 25% appearing once. Sequencing was carried out using blood. All receptors come from a man in his fifties or sixties with Graves' hyperthyroidism. Each CDR3 is given with its conserved first and last residue. Fields, in order: J gene, V gene, D gene, clone size, CDR3 protein, CDR3 DNA. The D gene is left open where the match is weak. Not all rows give a size; the values are once, few, many and, for expanded clones, a class.

TRBJ2-7,TRBV6-2/TRBV6-3,.,few,CASRGYTYEQYF,TGTGCCAGCAGAGGATATACCTACGAGCAGTACTTC
TRBJ1-6,TRBV6-2/TRBV6-3,TRBD1,.,CASRDRDRGLSPLHF,TGTGCCAGCAGAGATCGGGACAGGGGGCTCTCACCCCTCCACTTT
TRBJ1-4,TRBV6-1,.,few,CASSEQGGKRLFF,TGTGCCAGCAGTGAACAGGGCGGGAAAAGACTGTTTTTT
TRBJ2-7,TRBV29-1,TRBD2,once,CSVDGGRRNEQYF,TGCAGCGTTGACGGCGGGAGGCGGAATGAGCAGTACTTC
TRBJ1-2,TRBV24-1,TRBD1,.,CATSDPRDRGRYTF,TGTGCCACCAGTGATCCCCGAGACAGGGGAAGGTACACCTTC
TRBJ2-7,TRBV6-1,TRBD2,many,CASREGTSGAYEQYF,TGTGCCAGCAGGGAAGGGACTAGCGGGGCCTACGAGCAGTACTTC
TRBJ2-7,TRBV7-9,TRBD1,.,CASSLDSNRGHEQYF,TGTGCCAGCAGCTTAGATTCTAACAGGGGCCACGAGCAGTACTTC
TRBJ1-2,TRBV5-1,TRBD1,.,CASSWGDRDNYGYTF,TGCGCCAGCAGCTGGGGGGACAGGGATAACTATGGCTACACCTTC
TRBJ1-3,TRBV9,.,.,CASSLGGTGNTIYF,TGTGCCAGCAGCCTCGGGGGCACGGGAAACACCATATATTTT
TRBJ2-7,TRBV9,TRBD2,few,CASSPRPGLGYEQYF,TGTGCCAGCAGCCCCCGTCCGGGACTAGGTTACGAGCAGTACTTC
TRBJ1-1,TRBV11-2,.,few,CASSERVSRGNTEAFF,TGTGCCAGCAGCGAACGGGTCTCCAGGGGCAACACTGAAGCTTTCTTT
TRBJ2-7,TRBV6-1,.,.,CASSYRLSGEQYF,TGTGCCAGCAGCTACAGACTTTCAGGGGAGCAGTACTTC
TRBJ2-1,TRBV11-1,TRBD2,.,CASSPYIVGTSGRAYNEQFF,TGTGCCAGCAGCCCATACATTGTGGGGACTAGCGGGAGGGCCTACAATGAGCAGTTCTTC
TRBJ2-7,TRBV10-3,.,.,CAIRMMGGYEQYF,TGTGCCATCAGGATGATGGGGGGCTACGAGCAGTACTTC
TRBJ1-2,TRBV12-3/TRBV12-4,TRBD1,many,CASNDRGVDYGYTF,TGTGCCAGCAACGACAGGGGGGTTGACTATGGCTACACCTTC
TRBJ2-7,TRBV6-1,.,many,CASRGSTEQYF,TGTGCCAGCAGGGGAAGTACCGAGCAGTACTTC
TRBJ1-2,TRBV11-2,.,.,CASSLGSGSGGYTF,TGTGCCAGCAGCTTGGGGTCAGGGTCGGGAGGCTACACCTTC
TRBJ1-2,TRBV12-3/TRBV12-4,TRBD1,.,CASSLSASGGSYGYTF,TGTGCCAGCAGTTTATCGGCTTCAGGGGGGAGCTATGGCTACACCTTC
TRBJ1-6,TRBV18,.,.,CASSRQSGPEVSLHF,TGTGCCAGCTCCCGACAGTCAGGCCCCGAGGTTTCCCTCCACTTT
TRBJ1-2,TRBV19,.,.,CASQIGNGGYTF,TGTGCCAGTCAAATTGGAAATGGAGGCTACACCTTC
TRBJ2-1,TRBV24-1,.,.,CATSVLRRDQDEQFF,TGTGCCACCAGTGTTTTAAGAAGAGACCAGGATGAGCAGTTCTTC
TRBJ1-1,TRBV29-1,.,many,CSVVGGGSTEAFF,TGCAGCGTTGTAGGAGGGGGAAGCACTGAAGCTTTCTTT
TRBJ2-5,TRBV5-1,TRBD1,.,CASSLETQGNGETQYF,TGCGCCAGCAGCTTGGAAACACAGGGGAACGGAGAGACCCAGTACTTC
TRBJ1-2,TRBV3-1,.,many,CASSIQQGGGYTF,TGTGCCAGCAGCATTCAGCAGGGTGGTGGCTACACCTTC
TRBJ2-3,TRBV27,TRBD1,many,CARGQSTSTDTQYF,TGTGCCCGGGGACAGTCTACTAGCACAGATACGCAGTATTTT
TRBJ1-1,TRBV6-1,.,.,CASSPKGNTEAFF,TGTGCCAGCAGTCCCAAAGGGAACACTGAAGCTTTCTTT
TRBJ2-5,TRBV5-5,.,many,CASSPGTGVETQYF,TGTGCCAGCAGCCCCGGGACCGGTGTTGAGACCCAGTACTTC
TRBJ1-4,TRBV6-1,.,few,CASGRANEKLFF,TGTGCCAGCGGAAGAGCGAATGAAAAACTGTTTTTT
TRBJ2-5,TRBV5-6,TRBD1,few,CASSRDRASKTQYF,TGTGCCAGCAGCCGTGACAGGGCATCAAAGACCCAGTACTTC
TRBJ2-4,TRBV20-1,.,few,CSADLRNIQYF,TGCAGTGCGGACCTTCGGAACATTCAGTACTTC
TRBJ2-1,TRBV9,.,few,CASSVEQSSYNEQFF,TGTGCCAGCAGCGTAGAGCAGAGCTCCTACAATGAGCAGTTCTTC
TRBJ1-2,TRBV6-2/TRBV6-3,.,.,CASSPVGRSDGYTF,TGTGCCAGCAGCCCCGTTGGGCGAAGCGATGGCTACACCTTC
TRBJ2-2,TRBV28,.,many,CASRTGLLGGELFF,TGTGCCAGCAGAACCGGACTCCTTGGCGGGGAGCTGTTTTTT
TRBJ2-7,TRBV20-1,TRBD1,.,CSASYTGAGYEQYF,TGCAGTGCTTCATATACAGGGGCTGGATACGAGCAGTACTTC
TRBJ2-4,TRBV4-2,.,.,CASSQDREWSIQYF,TGTGCCAGCAGCCAAGATCGGGAGTGGAGCATTCAGTACTTC
TRBJ1-1,TRBV6-1,.,many,CASNRDWGTEAFF,TGTGCCAGCAATCGGGACTGGGGCACTGAAGCTTTCTTT
TRBJ1-1,TRBV12-3/TRBV12-4,.,many,CASSPRKMVEAFF,TGTGCCAGCAGCCCACGGAAAATGGTTGAAGCTTTCTTT
TRBJ1-4,TRBV11-2,.,.,CASSLSPGEKLFF,TGTGCCAGCAGCCTGTCCCCGGGCGAAAAACTGTTTTTT
TRBJ1-4,TRBV7-9,.,.,CASSLGRAGEKLFF,TGTGCCAGCAGCTTGGGCAGGGCAGGCGAAAAACTGTTTTTT
TRBJ1-1,TRBV18,TRBD1,few,CASSLGTGRGTEAFF,TGTGCCAGCTCACTTGGGACAGGTCGGGGCACTGAAGCTTTCTTT